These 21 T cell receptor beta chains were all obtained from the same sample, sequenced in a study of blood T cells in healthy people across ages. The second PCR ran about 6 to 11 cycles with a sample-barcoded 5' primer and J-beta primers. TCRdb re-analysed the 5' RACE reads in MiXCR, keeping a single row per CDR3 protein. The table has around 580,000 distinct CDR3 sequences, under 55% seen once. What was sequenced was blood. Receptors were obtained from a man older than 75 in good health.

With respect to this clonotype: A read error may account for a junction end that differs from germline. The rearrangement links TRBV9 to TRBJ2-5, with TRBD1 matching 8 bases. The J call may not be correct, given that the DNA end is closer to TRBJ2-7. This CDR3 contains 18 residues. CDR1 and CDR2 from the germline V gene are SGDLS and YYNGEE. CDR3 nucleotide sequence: TGCGCCGGCAGCGTAGAGGCAGGGGGCTTACCATATGCATACGAGCAGTACTTC. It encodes CAGSVEAGGLPYAYEQYF.

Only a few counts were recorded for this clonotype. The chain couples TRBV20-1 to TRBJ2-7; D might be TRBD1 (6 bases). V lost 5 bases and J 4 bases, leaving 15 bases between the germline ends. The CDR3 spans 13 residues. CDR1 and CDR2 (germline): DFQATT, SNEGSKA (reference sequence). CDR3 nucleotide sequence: TGCAGTGCTGAAGGACAGCGGAGATACGAGCAGTACTTC. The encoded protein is CSAEGQRRYEQYF.

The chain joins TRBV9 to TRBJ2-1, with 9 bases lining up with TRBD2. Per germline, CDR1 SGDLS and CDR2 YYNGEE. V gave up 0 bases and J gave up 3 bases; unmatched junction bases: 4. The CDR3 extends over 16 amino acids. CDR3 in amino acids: CASSVGNSGSYNEQFF. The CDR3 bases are TGTGCCAGCAGCGTAGGTAATAGCGGGAGCTACAATGAGCAGTTCTTC.

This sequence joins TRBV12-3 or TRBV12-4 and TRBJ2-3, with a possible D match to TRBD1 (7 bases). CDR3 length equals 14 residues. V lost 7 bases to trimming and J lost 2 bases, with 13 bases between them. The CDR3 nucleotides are TGTGCCAGCATTGCCAGGGGGGTCACAGATACGCAGTATTTT. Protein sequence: CASIARGVTDTQYF.

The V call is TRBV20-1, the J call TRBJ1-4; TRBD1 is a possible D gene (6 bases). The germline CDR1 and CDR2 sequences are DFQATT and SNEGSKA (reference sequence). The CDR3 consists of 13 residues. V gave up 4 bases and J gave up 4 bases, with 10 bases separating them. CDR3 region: CSATGQFNEKLFF. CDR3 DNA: TGCAGTGCTACCGGACAGTTTAATGAAAAACTGTTTTTT.

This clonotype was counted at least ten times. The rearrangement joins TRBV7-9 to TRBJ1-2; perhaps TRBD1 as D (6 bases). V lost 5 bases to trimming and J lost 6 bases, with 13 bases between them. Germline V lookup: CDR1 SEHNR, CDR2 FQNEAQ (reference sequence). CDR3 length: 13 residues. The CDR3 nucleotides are TGTGCCAGCAGCGACGAAGGGGGAGATGGCTACACCTTC. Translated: CASSDEGGDGYTF.

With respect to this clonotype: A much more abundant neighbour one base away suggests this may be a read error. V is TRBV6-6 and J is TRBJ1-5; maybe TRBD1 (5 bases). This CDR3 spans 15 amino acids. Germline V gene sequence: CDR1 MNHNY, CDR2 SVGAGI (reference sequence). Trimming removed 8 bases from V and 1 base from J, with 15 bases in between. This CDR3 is CASGPGTRSNQPQHF. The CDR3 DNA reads TGTGCCAGCGGCCCTGGGACGCGGAGCAATCAGCCCCAGCATTTT.

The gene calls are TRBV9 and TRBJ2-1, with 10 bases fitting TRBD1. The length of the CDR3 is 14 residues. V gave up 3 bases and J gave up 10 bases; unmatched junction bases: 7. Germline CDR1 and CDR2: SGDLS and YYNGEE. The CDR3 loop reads CASSGGTGVREQFF. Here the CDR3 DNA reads TGTGCCAGCAGCGGAGGGACAGGGGTTCGGGAGCAGTTCTTC.

CDR3 nucleotide sequence: TGTGCCAGCAGCTTAAGAGGTTCGGCTTCAGATACGCAGTATTTT. It yields the protein CASSLRGSASDTQYF. The J gene is TRBJ2-3, the V gene TRBV7-2; D not resolved. The length of the CDR3 is 15 residues. In germline, CDR1 is SGHTA, CDR2 FQGNSA. Trimming took off 2 bases at V and 4 bases at J, with 13 bases between the two ends.

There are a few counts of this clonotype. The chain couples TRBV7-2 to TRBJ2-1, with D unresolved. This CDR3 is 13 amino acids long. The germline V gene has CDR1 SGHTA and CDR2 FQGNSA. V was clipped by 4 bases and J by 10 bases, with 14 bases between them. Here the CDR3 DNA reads TGTGCCAGCAGCTCCCAAGGGCTAATGGAGCAGTTCTTC. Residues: CASSSQGLMEQFF.

CDR3 loop: CASSYSRVDEQFF. The CDR3 coding sequence is TGTGCCAGCAGTTACTCGAGGGTCGATGAGCAGTTCTTC. J is TRBJ2-1 and V is TRBV6-2 or TRBV6-3; a weak D match, TRBD2 (5 bases). The V end was cut by 0 bases, the J end by 8 bases, with 8 bases between. The CDR3 is 13 amino acids. Germline CDR1 and CDR2: MNHEY and SVGEGT.

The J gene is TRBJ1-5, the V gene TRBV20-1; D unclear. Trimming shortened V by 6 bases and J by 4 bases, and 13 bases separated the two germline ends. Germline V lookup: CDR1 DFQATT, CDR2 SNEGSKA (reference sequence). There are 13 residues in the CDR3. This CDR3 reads CSALPDGNQPQHF. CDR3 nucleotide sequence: TGCAGTGCCCTCCCGGATGGTAATCAGCCCCAGCATTTT.

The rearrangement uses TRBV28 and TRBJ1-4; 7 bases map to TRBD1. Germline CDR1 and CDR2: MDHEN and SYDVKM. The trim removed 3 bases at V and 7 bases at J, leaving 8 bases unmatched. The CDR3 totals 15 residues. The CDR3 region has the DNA TGTGCCAGCAGTTTTAGGACAGGAGGAACTGAAAAACTGTTTTTT. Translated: CASSFRTGGTEKLFF. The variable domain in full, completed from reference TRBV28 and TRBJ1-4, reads DVKVTQSSRYLVKRTGEKVFLECVQDMDHENMFWYRQDPGLGLRLIYFSYDVKMKEKGDIPEGYSVSREKKERFSLILESASTNQTSMYLCASSFRTGGTEKLFFGSGTQLSVL.

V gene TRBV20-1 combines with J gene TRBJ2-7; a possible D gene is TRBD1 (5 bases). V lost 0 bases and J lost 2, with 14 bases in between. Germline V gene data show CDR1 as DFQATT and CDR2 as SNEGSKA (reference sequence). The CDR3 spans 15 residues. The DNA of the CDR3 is TGCAGTGCTAGAGATGAGGTGGCAGGGACCTACGAGCAGTACTTC. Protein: CSARDEVAGTYEQYF.

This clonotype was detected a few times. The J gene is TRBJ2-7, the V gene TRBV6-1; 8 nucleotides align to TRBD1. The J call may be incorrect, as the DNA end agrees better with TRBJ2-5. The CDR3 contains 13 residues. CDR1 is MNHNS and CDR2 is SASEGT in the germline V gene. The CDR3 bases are TGTGCCAGCAGAGGACAGGGAGAGGAGACCCAGTACTTC. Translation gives CASRGQGEETQYF.

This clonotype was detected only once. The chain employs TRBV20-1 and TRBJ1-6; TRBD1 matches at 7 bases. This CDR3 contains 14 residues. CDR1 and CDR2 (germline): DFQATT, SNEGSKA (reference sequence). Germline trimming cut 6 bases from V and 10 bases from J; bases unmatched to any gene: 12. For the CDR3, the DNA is TGCAGTGCCCGACTCGGACAGGTTTCCTCACCCCTCCACTTT. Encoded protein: CSARLGQVSSPLHF.

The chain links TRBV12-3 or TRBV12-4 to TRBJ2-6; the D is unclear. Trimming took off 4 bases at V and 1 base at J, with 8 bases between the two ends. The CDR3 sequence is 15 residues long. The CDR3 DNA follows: TGTGCCAGCAGTTGGACGGATTCTGGGGCCAACGTCCTGACTTTC. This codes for CASSWTDSGANVLTF.

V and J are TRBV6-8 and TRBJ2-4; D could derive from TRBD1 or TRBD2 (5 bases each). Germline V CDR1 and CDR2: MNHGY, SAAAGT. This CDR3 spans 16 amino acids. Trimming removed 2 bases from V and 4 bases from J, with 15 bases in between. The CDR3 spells CASSYTGRHLKNIQYF. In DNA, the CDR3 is TGTGCCAGCAGTTACACGGGACGTCACCTAAAAAACATTCAGTACTTC.

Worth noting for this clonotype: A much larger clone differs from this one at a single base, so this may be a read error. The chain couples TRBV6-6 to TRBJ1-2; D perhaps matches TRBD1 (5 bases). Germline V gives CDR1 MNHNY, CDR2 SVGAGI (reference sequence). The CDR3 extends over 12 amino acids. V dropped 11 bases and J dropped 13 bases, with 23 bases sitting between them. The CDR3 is CAGTFGGALSTF. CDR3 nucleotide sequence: TGTGCCGGCACCTTTGGAGGGGCCTTAAGCACCTTC.

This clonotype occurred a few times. CDR3 nucleotides: TGCAGCGGGGGGACAGAATACGAGCAGTACTTC. Its protein product is CSGGTEYEQYF. The chain employs TRBV29-1 and TRBJ2-7; TRBD1 aligns across 7 bases. V lost 7 bases and J lost 4; bases outside the gene matches: 4. The CDR3 has 11 amino acids. From germline, CDR1 is SQVTM and CDR2 ANQGSEA.

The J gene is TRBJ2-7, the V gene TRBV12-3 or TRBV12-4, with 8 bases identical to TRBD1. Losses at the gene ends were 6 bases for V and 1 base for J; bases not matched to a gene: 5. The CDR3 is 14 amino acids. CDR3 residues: CASRPGGASYEQYF. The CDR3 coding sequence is TGTGCCAGCAGGCCAGGGGGCGCTTCCTACGAGCAGTACTTC.